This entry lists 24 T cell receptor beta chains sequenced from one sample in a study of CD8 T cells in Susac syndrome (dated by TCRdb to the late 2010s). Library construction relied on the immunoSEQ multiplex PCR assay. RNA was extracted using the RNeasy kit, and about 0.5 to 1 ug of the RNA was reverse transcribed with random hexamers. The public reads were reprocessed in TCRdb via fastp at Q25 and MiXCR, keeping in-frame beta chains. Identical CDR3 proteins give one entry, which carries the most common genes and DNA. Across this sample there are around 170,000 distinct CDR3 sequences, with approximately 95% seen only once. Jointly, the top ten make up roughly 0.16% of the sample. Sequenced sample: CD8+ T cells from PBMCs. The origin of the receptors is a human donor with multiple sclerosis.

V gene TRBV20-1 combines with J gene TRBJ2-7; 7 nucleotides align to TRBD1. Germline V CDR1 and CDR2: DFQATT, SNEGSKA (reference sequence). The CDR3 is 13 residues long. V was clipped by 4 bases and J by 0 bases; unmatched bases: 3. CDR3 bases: TGCAGTGCTAAGACAGGGAGCTCCTACGAGCAGTACTTC. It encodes CSAKTGSSYEQYF.

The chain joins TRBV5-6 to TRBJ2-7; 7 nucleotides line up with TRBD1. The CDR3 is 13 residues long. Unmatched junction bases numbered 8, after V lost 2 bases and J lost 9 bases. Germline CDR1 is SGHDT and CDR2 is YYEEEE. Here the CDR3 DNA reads TGTGCCAGCAGCTTCTCCGGGACAGAGATGCAGTACTTC. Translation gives CASSFSGTEMQYF. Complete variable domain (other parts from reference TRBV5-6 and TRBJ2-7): DAGVTQSPTHLIKTRGQQVTLRCSPKSGHDTVSWYQQALGQGPQFIFQYYEEEERQRGNFPDRFSGHQFPNYSSELNVNALLLGDSALYLCASSFSGTEMQYFGPGTRLTVT.

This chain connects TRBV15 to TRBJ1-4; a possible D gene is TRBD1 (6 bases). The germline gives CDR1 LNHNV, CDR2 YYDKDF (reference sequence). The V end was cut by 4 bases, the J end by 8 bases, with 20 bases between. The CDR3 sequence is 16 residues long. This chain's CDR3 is CATSTPRRPRGEKLFF. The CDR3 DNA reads TGTGCCACCAGCACTCCCCGCAGGCCGAGGGGGGAAAAACTGTTTTTT.

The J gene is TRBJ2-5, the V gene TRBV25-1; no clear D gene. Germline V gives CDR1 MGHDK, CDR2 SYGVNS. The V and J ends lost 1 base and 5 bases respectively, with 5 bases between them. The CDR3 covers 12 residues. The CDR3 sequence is CASSELMETQYF. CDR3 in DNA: TGTGCCAGCAGTGAATTGATGGAGACCCAGTACTTC.

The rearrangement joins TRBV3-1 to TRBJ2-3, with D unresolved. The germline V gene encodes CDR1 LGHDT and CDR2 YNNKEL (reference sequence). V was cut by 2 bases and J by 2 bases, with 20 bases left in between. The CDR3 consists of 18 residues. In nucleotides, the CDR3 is TGTGCCAGCAGCCAAAGGATACCCCGGTCACGGACCACAGATACGCAGTATTTT. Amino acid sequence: CASSQRIPRSRTTDTQYF.

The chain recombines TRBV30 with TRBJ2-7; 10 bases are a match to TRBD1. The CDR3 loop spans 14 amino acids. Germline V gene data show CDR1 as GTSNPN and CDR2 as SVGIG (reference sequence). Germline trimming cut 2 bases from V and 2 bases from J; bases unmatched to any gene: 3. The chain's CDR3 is CAWSLGQGAYEQYF. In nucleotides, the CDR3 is TGTGCCTGGAGTCTCGGACAGGGGGCCTACGAGCAGTACTTC.

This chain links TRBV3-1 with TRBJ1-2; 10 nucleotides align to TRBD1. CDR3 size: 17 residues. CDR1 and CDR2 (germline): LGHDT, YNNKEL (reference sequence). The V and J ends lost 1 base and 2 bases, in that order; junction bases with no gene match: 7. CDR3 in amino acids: CASSQARQGARNYGYTF. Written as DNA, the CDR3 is TGTGCCAGCAGCCAAGCCCGACAGGGGGCGCGAAACTATGGCTACACCTTC.

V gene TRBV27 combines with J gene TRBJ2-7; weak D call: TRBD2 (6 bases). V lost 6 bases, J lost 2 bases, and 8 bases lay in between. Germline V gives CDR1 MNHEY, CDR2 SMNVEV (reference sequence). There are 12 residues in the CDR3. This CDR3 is CASRGLTYEQYF. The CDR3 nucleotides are TGTGCCAGCAGGGGACTTACCTACGAGCAGTACTTC.

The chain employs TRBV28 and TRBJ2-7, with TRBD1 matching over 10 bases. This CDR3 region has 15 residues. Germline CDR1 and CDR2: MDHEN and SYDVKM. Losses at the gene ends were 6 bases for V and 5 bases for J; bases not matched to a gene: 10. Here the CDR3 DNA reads TGTGCCAGCAGGGAGGGGACAGGGGTCATGGACGAGCAGTACTTC. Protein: CASREGTGVMDEQYF.

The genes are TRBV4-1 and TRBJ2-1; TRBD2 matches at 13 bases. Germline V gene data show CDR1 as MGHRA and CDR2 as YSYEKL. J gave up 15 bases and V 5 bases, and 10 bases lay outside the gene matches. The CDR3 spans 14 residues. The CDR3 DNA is TGCGCCAGCAGCGACCGGACTAGCGGGAGCCCGTGGTTCTTC. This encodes CASSDRTSGSPWFF.

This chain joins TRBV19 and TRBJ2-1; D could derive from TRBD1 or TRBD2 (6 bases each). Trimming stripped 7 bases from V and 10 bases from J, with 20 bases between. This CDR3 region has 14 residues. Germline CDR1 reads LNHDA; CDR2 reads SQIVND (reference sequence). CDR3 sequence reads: CASTQAGHHPEQFF. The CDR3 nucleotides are TGTGCCAGTACCCAGGCGGGACACCACCCCGAGCAGTTCTTC.

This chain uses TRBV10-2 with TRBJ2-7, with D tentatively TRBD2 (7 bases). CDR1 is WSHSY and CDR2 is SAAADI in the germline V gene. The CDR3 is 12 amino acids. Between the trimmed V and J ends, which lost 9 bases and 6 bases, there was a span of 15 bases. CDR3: CASLGGGGEQYF. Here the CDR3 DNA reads TGCGCCAGTCTCGGGGGCGGGGGCGAGCAGTACTTC.

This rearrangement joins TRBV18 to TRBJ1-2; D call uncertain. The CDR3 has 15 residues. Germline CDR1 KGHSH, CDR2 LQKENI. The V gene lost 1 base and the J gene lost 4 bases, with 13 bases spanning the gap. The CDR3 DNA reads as TGTGCCAGCTCACCACATCCAGGCTCTCTCTATGGCTACACCTTC. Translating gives CASSPHPGSLYGYTF.

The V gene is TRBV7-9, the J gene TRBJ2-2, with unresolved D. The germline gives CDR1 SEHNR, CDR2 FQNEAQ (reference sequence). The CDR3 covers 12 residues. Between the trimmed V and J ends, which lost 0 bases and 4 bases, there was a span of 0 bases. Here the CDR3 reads CASSLATGELFF. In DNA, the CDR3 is TGTGCCAGCAGCTTAGCCACCGGGGAGCTGTTTTTT.

CDR3 sequence: CSVGHGQGGYGYTF. The CDR3 DNA reads as TGCAGCGTTGGACACGGACAGGGGGGTTATGGCTACACCTTC. This chain uses TRBV29-1 with TRBJ1-2, with TRBD1 matching over 10 bases. Germline V gene lookup returns CDR1 SQVTM and CDR2 ANQGSEA. This CDR3 spans 14 amino acids. The V and J ends lost 4 bases and 5 bases, in that order; junction bases with no gene match: 7.

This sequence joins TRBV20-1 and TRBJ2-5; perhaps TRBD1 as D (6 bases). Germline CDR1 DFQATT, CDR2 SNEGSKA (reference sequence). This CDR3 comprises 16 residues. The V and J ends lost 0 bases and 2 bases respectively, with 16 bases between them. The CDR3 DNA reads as TGCAGTGCTAGAGATGAGGGCAGGGGCGGGCAAGAGACCCAGTACTTC. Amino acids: CSARDEGRGGQETQYF.

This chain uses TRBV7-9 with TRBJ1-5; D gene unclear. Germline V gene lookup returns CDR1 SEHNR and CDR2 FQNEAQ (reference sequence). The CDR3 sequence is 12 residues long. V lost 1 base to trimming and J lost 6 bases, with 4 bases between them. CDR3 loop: CASSLGAQPQHF. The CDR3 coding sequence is TGTGCCAGCAGCTTAGGGGCTCAGCCCCAGCATTTT.

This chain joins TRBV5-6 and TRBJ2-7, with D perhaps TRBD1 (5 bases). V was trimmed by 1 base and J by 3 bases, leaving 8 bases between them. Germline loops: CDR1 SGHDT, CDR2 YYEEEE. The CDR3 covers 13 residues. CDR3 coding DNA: TGTGCCAGCAGCTTGAGGACATTCTACGAGCAGTACTTC. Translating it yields CASSLRTFYEQYF.

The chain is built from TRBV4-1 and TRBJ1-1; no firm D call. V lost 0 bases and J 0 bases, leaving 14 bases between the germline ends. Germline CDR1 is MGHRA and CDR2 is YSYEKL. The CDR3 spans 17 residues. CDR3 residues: CASSQDWVVPMNTEAFF. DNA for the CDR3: TGCGCCAGCAGCCAAGATTGGGTGGTTCCCATGAACACTGAAGCTTTCTTT.

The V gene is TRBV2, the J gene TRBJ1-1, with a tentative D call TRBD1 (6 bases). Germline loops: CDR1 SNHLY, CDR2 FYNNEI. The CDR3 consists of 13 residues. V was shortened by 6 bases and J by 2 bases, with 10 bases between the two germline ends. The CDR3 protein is CASRQGQNTEAFF. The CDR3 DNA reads TGTGCCAGCAGACAGGGTCAAAACACTGAAGCTTTCTTT.

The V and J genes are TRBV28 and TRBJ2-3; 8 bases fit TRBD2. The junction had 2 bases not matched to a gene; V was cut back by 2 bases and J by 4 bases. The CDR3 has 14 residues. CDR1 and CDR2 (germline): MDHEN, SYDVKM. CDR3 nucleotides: TGTGCCAGCAGTTTACGGGAGGGCCCAGATACGCAGTATTTT. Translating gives CASSLREGPDTQYF.

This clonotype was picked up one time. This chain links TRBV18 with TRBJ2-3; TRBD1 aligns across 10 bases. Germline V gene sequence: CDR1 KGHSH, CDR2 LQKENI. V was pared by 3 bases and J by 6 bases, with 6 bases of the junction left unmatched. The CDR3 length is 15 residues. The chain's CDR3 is CASSPTGTGADTQYF. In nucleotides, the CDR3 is TGTGCCAGCTCACCGACCGGGACAGGGGCCGATACGCAGTATTTT.

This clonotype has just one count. CDR3 in DNA: TGTGCCAGCAGCCCAGGGGGAAAACCCTACAATGAGCAGTTCTTC. Protein product: CASSPGGKPYNEQFF. This chain joins TRBV9 and TRBJ2-1, with 7 nucleotides matching TRBD1. J was trimmed by 2 bases and V by 4 bases; bases with no gene match: 6. Germline V CDR1 and CDR2: SGDLS, YYNGEE. The CDR3 contains 15 residues.

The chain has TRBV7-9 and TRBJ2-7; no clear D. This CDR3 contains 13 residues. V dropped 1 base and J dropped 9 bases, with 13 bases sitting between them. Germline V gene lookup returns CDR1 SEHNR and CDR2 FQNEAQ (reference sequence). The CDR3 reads CASSLGGLGSQYF. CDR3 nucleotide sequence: TGTGCCAGCAGCTTAGGCGGATTGGGCTCGCAGTACTTC. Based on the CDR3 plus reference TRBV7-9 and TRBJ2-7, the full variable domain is DTGVSQNPRHKITKRGQNVTFRCDPISEHNRLYWYRQTLGQGPEFLTYFQNEAQLEKSRLLSDRFSAERPKGSFSTLEIQRTEQGDSAMYLCASSLGGLGSQYFGPGTRLTVT.